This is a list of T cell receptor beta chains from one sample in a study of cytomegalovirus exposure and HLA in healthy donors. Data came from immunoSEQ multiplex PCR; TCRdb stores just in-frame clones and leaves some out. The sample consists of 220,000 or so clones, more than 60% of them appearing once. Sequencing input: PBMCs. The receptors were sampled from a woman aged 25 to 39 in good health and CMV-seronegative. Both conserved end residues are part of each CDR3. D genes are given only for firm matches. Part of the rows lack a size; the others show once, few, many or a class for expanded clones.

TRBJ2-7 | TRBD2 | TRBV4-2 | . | CASSQDRAGGPNEQYF | TGTGCCAGCAGCCAAGATCGAGCGGGGGGGCCTAACGAGCAGTACTTC
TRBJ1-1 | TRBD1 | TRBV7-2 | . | CASSPRGQGRGGAEAFF | TGTGCCAGCAGCCCGCGGGGACAGGGTAGGGGTGGGGCTGAAGCTTTCTTT
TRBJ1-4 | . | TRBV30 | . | CAWSVPSLGGEKLFF | TGTGCCTGGAGTGTACCTTCTCTCGGGGGTGAAAAACTGTTTTTT
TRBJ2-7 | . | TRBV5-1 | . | CASGSGSSYEQYF | TGCGCCAGCGGGTCGGGTAGCTCCTACGAGCAGTACTTC
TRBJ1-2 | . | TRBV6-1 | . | CASGPGIGSNYGYTF | TGTGCCAGCGGTCCAGGGATCGGGAGCAACTATGGCTACACCTTC
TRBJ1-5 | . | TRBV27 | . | CANSLGRGEGGSNQPQHF | TGTGCCAACAGTTTAGGGAGGGGAGAGGGAGGCAGCAATCAGCCCCAGCATTTT
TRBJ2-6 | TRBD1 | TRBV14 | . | CASSDRVGGANVLTF | TGTGCCAGCAGCGACAGGGTTGGCGGGGCCAACGTCCTGACTTTC
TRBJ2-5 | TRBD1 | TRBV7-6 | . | CASSLEGQGVVETQYF | TGTGCCAGCAGCTTAGAGGGACAGGGGGTGGTGGAGACCCAGTACTTC
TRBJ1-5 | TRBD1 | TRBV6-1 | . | CASSRDSLLTPQHF | TGTGCCAGCAGTAGGGACAGCCTACTCACGCCCCAGCATTTT
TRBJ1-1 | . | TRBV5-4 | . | CASSQVGKQGAFF | TGTGCCAGCAGTCAAGTAGGTAAACAGGGAGCTTTCTTT
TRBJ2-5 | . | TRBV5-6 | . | CASSLIQGGRGETQYF | TGTGCCAGCAGCTTGATTCAGGGTGGTAGGGGAGAGACCCAGTACTTC
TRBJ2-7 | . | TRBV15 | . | CATSRDQTKSSYEQYF | TGTGCCACCAGCAGAGACCAGACAAAATCGAGTTACGAGCAGTACTTC
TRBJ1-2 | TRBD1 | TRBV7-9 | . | CSSSSTGFGYTF | TGTTCCAGCAGCTCGACAGGGTTTGGCTACACCTTC
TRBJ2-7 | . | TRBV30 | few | CAWSPLSTLGGNEQYF | TGTGCCTGGTCCCCTTTATCCACACTGGGAGGCAACGAGCAGTACTTC
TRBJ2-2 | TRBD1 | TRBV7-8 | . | CASGRQGNTGELFF | TGTGCCAGCGGCCGACAGGGGAACACCGGGGAGCTGTTTTTT
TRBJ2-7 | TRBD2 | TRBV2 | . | CATLRASGLYEQYF | TGTGCCACCCTACGGGCTAGCGGCCTCTACGAGCAGTACTTC
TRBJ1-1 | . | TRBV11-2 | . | CASSTQGYTEAFF | TGTGCCAGCAGCACACAGGGTTACACTGAAGCTTTCTTT
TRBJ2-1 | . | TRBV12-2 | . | CASRINYYSGINNEQFF | TGTGCAAGTCGCATAAACTACTATTCCGGGATCAACAATGAGCAGTTCTTC
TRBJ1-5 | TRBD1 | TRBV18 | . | CASSPGQDQPQHF | TGTGCCAGCTCACCCGGACAGGATCAGCCCCAGCATTTT
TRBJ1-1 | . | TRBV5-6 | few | CASSLGLEGAFF | TGTGCCAGCAGCTTGGGACTAGAGGGAGCTTTCTTT
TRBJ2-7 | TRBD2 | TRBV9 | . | CASSVALASGFYEQYF | TGTGCCAGCAGCGTAGCCTTGGCTAGCGGCTTCTACGAGCAGTACTTC
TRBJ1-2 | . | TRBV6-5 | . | CASSYPTVYGYTF | TGTGCCAGCAGTTACCCGACAGTTTATGGCTACACCTTC
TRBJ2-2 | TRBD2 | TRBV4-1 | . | CASSHLGGLAETNTGELFF | TGCGCCAGCAGCCACCTGGGGGGACTAGCGGAAACGAACACCGGGGAGCTGTTTTTT
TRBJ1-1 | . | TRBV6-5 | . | CASIPGPVNTEAFF | TGTGCCAGCATCCCCGGTCCGGTGAACACTGAAGCTTTCTTT
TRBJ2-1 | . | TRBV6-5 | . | CASSYSRVGRYNEQFF | TGTGCCAGCAGTTACTCGAGGGTGGGCAGGTACAATGAGCAGTTCTTC
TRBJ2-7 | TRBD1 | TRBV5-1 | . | CASSGGQGSSYEQYF | TGCGCCAGCAGCGGGGGACAGGGTTCGTCCTACGAGCAGTACTTC
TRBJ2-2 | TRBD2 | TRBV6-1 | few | CASSELGGTGELFF | TGTGCCAGCAGTGAATTGGGGGGGACCGGGGAGCTGTTTTTT
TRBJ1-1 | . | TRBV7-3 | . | CASSLRADTEAFF | TGTGCCAGCAGCTTAAGGGCCGACACTGAAGCTTTCTTT
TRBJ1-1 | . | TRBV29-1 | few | CSVEDRVVAFF | TGCAGCGTTGAAGACAGGGTAGTAGCTTTCTTT
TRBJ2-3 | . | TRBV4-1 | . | CASSPRQGTDTQYF | TGCGCCAGCAGCCCCCGACAGGGCACAGATACGCAGTATTTT
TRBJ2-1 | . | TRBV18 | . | CASSELGGLFAEQFF | TGTGCCAGCTCAGAACTAGGAGGGCTTTTTGCTGAGCAGTTCTTC
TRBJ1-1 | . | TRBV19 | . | CASSISPREGGDTEAFF | TGTGCCAGTAGTATATCCCCCCGGGAGGGAGGGGACACTGAAGCTTTCTTT
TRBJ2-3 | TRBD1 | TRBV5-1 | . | CASSFGDRPDTQYF | TGCGCCAGCAGCTTTGGGGACAGGCCAGATACGCAGTATTTT
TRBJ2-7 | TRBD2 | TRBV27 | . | CASSPSPTLLAGEYEQYF | TGTGCCAGCAGTCCGTCCCCGACCCTACTAGCGGGGGAGTACGAGCAGTACTTC
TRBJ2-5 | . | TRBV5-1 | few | CASSFNPGGETQYF | TGCGCCAGCAGCTTTAACCCCGGAGGAGAGACCCAGTACTTC